This TCR beta chain appears in the sequencing data of a study of OX40 agonist ivuxolimab in advanced cancers. Only in-frame clones appear in the TCRdb table, and some are missing; sequencing was by immunoSEQ multiplex PCR. The sample holds about 48,000 clones, over 80% seen once. The cohort excluded patients with autoimmune disease history or systemic immunosuppression. To note about this clone: Its antigen is still unknown.

Whole-study results and caveats: With doses of 0.1 to 3.0 mg/kg, CD4+ and CD8+ blood T cells had undergone clonal expansion by week 6. The study found among the lowest clonal expansion in partial responders at 0.1-3.0 mg/kg.

The germline V gene encodes CDR1 MGHRA and CDR2 YSYEKL. The CDR3 runs 16 residues. V was shortened by 0 bases and J by 0 bases, with 12 bases between the two germline ends. Material: CD4+ or CD8+ T cells sorted from blood, obtained in a trial of the OX40 agonist ivuxolimab. The V and J genes are TRBV4-1 and TRBJ2-7; D may be TRBD2 (6 bases). The TCR comes from an adult with an advanced solid tumor such as melanoma, head and neck, liver or kidney cancer. CDR3 in amino acids: CASSQDPGTSSYEQYF. The CDR3 DNA reads TGCGCCAGCAGCCAAGATCCAGGGACTTCCTCCTACGAGCAGTACTTC.